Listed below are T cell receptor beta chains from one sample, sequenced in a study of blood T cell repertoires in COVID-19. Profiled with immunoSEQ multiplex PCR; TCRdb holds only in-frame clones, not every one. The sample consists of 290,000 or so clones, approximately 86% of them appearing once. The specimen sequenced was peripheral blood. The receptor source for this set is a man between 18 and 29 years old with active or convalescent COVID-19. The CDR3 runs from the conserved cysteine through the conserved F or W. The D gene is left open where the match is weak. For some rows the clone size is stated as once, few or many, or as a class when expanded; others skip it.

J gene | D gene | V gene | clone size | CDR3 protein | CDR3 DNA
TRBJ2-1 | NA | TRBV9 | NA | CASSVRGGEQFF | TGTGCCAGCAGCGTCAGGGGTGGTGAGCAGTTCTTC
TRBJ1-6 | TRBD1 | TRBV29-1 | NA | CSVDTGTASSPLHF | TGCAGCGTTGACACCGGGACAGCTAGTTCACCCCTCCACTTT
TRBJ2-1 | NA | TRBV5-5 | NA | CASSSGSHNEQFF | TGTGCCAGCAGCTCGGGATCCCACAATGAGCAGTTCTTC
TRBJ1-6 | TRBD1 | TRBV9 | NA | CASSVHTGTDSPLHF | TGTGCCAGCAGCGTCCACACCGGGACAGATTCACCCCTCCACTTT
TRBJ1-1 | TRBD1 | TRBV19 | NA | CASSSWTGPGGNTEAFF | TGTGCCAGTAGTTCCTGGACAGGGCCGGGGGGTAACACTGAAGCTTTCTTT
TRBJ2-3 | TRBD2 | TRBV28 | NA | CASSLTSGRRDTQYF | TGTGCCAGCAGTTTAACTAGCGGGAGGAGAGATACGCAGTATTTT
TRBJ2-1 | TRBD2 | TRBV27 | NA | CASSRGTSEPYNEQFF | TGTGCCAGCAGTAGGGGGACTAGCGAACCCTACAATGAGCAGTTCTTC
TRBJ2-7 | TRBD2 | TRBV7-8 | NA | CASSLFLAGGEQYF | TGTGCCAGCAGCTTATTTTTAGCGGGAGGCGAGCAGTACTTC
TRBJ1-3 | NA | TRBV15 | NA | CATTPDIGSGNTIYF | TGTGCCACCACCCCGGACATCGGCTCTGGAAACACCATATATTTT
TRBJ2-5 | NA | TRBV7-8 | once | CASSLQPGRTETQYF | TGTGCCAGCAGCTTACAGCCAGGGAGGACGGAGACCCAGTACTTC
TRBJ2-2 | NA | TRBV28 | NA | CASSPLTGSAGELFF | TGTGCCAGCAGCCCCCTGACAGGTTCCGCCGGGGAGCTGTTTTTT
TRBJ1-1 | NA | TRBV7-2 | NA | CASSFVYKGPNTEAFF | TGTGCCAGCAGCTTTGTTTATAAGGGGCCGAACACTGAAGCTTTCTTT
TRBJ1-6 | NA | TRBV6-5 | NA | CAGTGTLDSPLHF | TGTGCCGGAACCGGGACTCTAGATTCACCCCTCCACTTT
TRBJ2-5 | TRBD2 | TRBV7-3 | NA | CASSSRASGDATQYF | TGTGCCAGCAGCTCAAGAGCTAGCGGAGACGCGACCCAGTACTTC
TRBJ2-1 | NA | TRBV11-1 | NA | CASSQDFRSYNEQFF | TGTGCCAGCAGTCAGGATTTTCGGTCCTACAATGAGCAGTTCTTC
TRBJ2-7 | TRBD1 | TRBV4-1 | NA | CASSKQGAGGEQYF | TGCGCCAGCAGTAAACAGGGGGCAGGAGGAGAGCAGTACTTC
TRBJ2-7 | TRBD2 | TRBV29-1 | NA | CSVKTSGSNLYEQYF | TGCAGCGTAAAGACTAGCGGGTCAAACCTCTACGAGCAGTACTTC
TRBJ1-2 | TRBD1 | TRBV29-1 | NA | CSAEDRDGYTF | TGCAGCGCCGAAGACAGGGATGGCTACACCTTC
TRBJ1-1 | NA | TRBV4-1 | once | CASSQDGRGTEAFF | TGCGCCAGCAGCCAAGATGGGCGGGGTACTGAAGCTTTCTTT
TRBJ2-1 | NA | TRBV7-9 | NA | CASSPPAAYNEQFF | TGTGCCAGCAGCCCCCCAGCGGCCTACAATGAGCAGTTCTTC
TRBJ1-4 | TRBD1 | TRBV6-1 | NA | CASSEAHRGAVTNEKLFF | TGTGCCAGCAGTGAAGCGCACAGGGGCGCGGTAACTAATGAAAAACTGTTTTTT
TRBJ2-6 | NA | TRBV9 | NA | CASSARLGGANVLTF | TGTGCCAGCAGCGCTAGATTGGGTGGGGCCAACGTCCTGACTTTC
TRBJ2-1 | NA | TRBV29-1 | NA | CSVTRDLDYNEQFF | TGCAGCGTGACCCGGGACTTAGACTACAATGAGCAGTTCTTC